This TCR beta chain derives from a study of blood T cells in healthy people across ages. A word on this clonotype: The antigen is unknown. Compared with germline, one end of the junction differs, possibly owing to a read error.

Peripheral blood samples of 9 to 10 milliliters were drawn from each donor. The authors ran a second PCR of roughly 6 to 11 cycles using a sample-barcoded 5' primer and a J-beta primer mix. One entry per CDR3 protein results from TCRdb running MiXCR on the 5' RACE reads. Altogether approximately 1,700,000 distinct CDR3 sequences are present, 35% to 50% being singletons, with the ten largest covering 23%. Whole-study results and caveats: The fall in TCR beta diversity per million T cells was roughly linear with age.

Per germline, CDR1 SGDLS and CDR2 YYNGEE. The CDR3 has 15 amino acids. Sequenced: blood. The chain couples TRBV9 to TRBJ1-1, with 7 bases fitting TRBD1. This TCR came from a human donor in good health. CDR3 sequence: CASSPGQIMNNEAFF. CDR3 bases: TGTGCCAGCAGCCCGGGACAGATCATGAACAATGAAGCTTTCTTT. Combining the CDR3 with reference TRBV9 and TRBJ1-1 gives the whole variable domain DSGVTQTPKHLITATGQRVTLRCSPRSGDLSVYWYQQSLDQGLQFLIQYYNGEERAKGNILERFSAQQFPDLHSELNLSSLELGDSALYFCASSPGQIMNNEAFFGQGTRLTVV.